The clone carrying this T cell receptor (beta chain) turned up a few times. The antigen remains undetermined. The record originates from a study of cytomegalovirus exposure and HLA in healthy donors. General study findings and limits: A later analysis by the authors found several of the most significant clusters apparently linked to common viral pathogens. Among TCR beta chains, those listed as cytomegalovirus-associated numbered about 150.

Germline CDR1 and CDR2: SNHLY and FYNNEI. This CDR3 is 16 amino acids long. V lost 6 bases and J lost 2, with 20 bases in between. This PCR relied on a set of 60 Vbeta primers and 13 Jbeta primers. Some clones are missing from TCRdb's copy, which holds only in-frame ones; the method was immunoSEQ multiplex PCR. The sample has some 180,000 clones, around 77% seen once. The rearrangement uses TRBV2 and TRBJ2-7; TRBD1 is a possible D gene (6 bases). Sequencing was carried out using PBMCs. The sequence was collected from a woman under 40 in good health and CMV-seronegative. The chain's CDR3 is CASSGTPGQGTYEQYF. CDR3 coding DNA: TGTGCCAGCAGCGGAACCCCGGGGCAGGGGACCTACGAGCAGTACTTC. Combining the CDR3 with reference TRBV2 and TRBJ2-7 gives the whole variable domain EPEVTQTPSHQVTQMGQEVILRCVPISNHLYFYWYRQILGQKVEFLVSFYNNEISEKSEIFDDQFSVERPDGSNFTLKIRSTKLEDSAMYFCASSGTPGQGTYEQYFGPGTRLTVT.